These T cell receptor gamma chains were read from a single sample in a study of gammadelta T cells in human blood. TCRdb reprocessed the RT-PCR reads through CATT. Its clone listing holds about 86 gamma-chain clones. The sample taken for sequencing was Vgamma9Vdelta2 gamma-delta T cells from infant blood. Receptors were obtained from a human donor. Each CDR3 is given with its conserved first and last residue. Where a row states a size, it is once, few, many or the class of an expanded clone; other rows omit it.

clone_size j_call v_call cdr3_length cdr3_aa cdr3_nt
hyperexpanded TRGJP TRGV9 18 CALWEVRLKELGKKIKVF TGTGCCTTGTGGGAGGTGAGGCTGAAAGAGTTGGGCAAAAAAATCAAGGTATTT
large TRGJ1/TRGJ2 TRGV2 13 CATWDGNYYKKLF TGTGCCACCTGGGACGGGAATTATTATAAGAAACTCTTT
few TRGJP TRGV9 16 CALWEVIELGKKIKVF TGTGCCTTGTGGGAGGTCATAGAGTTGGGCAAAAAAATCAAGGTATTT
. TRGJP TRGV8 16 CATWDSESWTKKIKVF TGTGCCACCTGGGATAGTGAGAGTTGGACAAAAAAAATCAAGGTATTT
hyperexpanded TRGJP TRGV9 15 CALWEQELGKKIKVF TGTGCCTTGTGGGAGCAAGAGTTGGGCAAAAAAATCAAGGTATTT
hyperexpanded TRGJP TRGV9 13 CALWELGKKIKVF TGTGCCTTGTGGGAGTTGGGCAAAAAAATCAAGGTATTT
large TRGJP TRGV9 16 CALWEVGALGKKIKVF TGTGCCTTGTGGGAGGTGGGAGCTTTGGGCAAAAAAATCAAGGTATTT
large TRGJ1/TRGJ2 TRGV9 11 CALWEVRGKLF TGTGCCTTGTGGGAGGTGCGGGGGAAACTCTTT
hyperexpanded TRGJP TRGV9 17 CALWELPVELGKKIKVF TGTGCCTTGTGGGAGTTGCCGGTGGAGTTGGGCAAAAAAATCAAGGTATTT
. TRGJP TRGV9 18 CAVWEGRLKELGKKIKVF TGTGCCGTGTGGGAGGGGAGGCTGAAAGAGTTGGGCAAAAAAATCAAGGTATTT
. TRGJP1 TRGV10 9 CTTGWFKIF TGTACCACTGGTTGGTTCAAGATATTT
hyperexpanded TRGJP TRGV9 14 CALWEVLGKKIKVF TGTGCCTTGTGGGAGGTGCTGGGCAAAAAAATCAAGGTATTT
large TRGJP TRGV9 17 CALWEVQGELGKKIKVF TGTGCCTTGTGGGAGGTGCAGGGTGAGTTGGGCAAAAAAATCAAGGTATTT
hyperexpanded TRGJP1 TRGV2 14 CATWDGPTGWFKIF TGTGCCACCTGGGACGGGCCCACTGGTTGGTTCAAGATATTT
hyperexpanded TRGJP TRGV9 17 CALWETPQELGKKIKVF TGTGCCTTGTGGGAGACGCCGCAAGAGTTGGGCAAAAAAATCAAGGTATTT
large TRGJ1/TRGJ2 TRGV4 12 CATDPFYYKKLF TGTGCCACCGACCCGTTTTATTATAAGAAACTCTTT
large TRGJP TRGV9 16 CALWEDQELGKKIKVF TGTGCCTTGTGGGAGGATCAAGAGTTGGGCAAAAAAATCAAGGTATTT
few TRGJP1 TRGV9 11 CAYTTGWFKIF TGTGCCTATACCACTGGTTGGTTCAAGATATTT
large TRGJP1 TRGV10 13 CAAWDFTGWFKIF TGTGCTGCGTGGGATTTCACTGGTTGGTTCAAGATATTT
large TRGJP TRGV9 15 CALWEVELGKKIKVF TGTGCCTTGTGGGAGGTAGAGTTGGGCAAAAAAATCAAGGTATTT
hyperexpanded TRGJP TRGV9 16 CALWEAQELGKKIKVF TGTGCCTTGTGGGAGGCCCAAGAGTTGGGCAAAAAAATCAAGGTATTT
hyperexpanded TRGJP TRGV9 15 CALWDEELGKKIKVF TGTGCCTTGTGGGACGAAGAGTTGGGCAAAAAAATCAAGGTATTT